Below are 24 T cell receptor beta chains sequenced from a single sample in a study of glioma-infiltrating T cells (dated by TCRdb to 2016 to 2018). TCRdb records Illumina MiSeq as the sequencer. The iRepertoire nested amplicon-rescue multiplex PCR (arm-PCR) platform was used to amplify TCR alpha and beta CDR3 regions from RNA. TCRdb itself trimmed the public reads at Q25 with fastp, ran MiXCR and retained productive beta chains. All rows with the same CDR3 protein become a single entry with the most common DNA and genes. This sample lists about 110,000 distinct CDR3 sequences; less than 30% were detected once. Roughly 37% of the sample is held by the ten biggest clonotypes. The source material was glioma tissue, nonneoplastic brain tissue, or PBMCs (not recorded which). These receptors originate from a human donor with low-grade glioma or glioblastoma, undergoing nonglioma brain surgery, or in good health (not recorded which).

This chain uses TRBV5-1 with TRBJ2-7; the D is unclear. CDR1 is SGHRS, CDR2 YFSETQ, per germline. The CDR3 runs 13 residues. The V gene lost 5 bases and the J gene lost 3 bases, with 12 bases spanning the gap. In DNA form, the CDR3 reads TGCGCCAGCAGTACCTCAGGCGACTACGAGCAGTACTTC. Translating gives CASSTSGDYEQYF.

This chain links TRBV4-2 with TRBJ2-1, with 12 bases that match TRBD2. The V and J ends lost 4 bases and 8 bases, in that order; junction bases with no gene match: 6. The CDR3 runs to 15 residues. Germline loops: CDR1 LGHNA, CDR2 YNFKEQ. The CDR3 sequence: CASSPSSGGAYEQFF. The CDR3 coding sequence is TGTGCCAGCAGCCCTTCTAGCGGGGGGGCTTATGAGCAGTTCTTC.

This clonotype was detected ten times or more. The chain uses TRBV6-1 and TRBJ2-5, with D unclear. From germline, CDR1 is MNHNS and CDR2 SASEGT. Trimming removed 5 bases at V and 5 bases at J, with 6 bases between. CDR3 length equals 11 residues. This chain's CDR3 is CASSYAETQYF. The DNA of the CDR3 is TGTGCCAGCAGTTACGCTGAGACCCAGTACTTC.

The table lists this clonotype with a few counts. This chain's CDR3 is CSVRGLGGTSSYEQYF. DNA for the CDR3: TGCAGCGTCCGCGGGTTAGGGGGGACTTCCTCCTACGAGCAGTACTTC. This chain links TRBV29-1 with TRBJ2-7, with D perhaps TRBD1 or TRBD2 (6 bases each). This CDR3 contains 16 residues. CDR1 and CDR2 (germline): SQVTM, ANQGSEA. V was pared by 6 bases and J by 0 bases, with 21 bases between.

About this clonotype itself: This clone may be a read error of a much larger clone one base away. The chain has TRBV12-3 or TRBV12-4 and TRBJ2-7; D assignment may be TRBD1 or TRBD2 (7 bases each). This CDR3 contains 19 residues. V shed 8 bases and J shed 5 bases, with 34 bases lying between them. The CDR3 protein is CASACEGDSWDYPFDEQYF. The CDR3 DNA follows: TGTGCCAGCGCCTGTGAGGGGGACAGTTGGGACTACCCCTTTGACGAGCAGTACTTC.

This clonotype was found many times. This chain connects TRBV6-2 or TRBV6-3 to TRBJ2-1, with 7 bases that match TRBD1. CDR3 length: 13 amino acids. The V gene end was trimmed by 5 bases and the J gene end by 5 bases; junction bases not matched to a gene: 3. The germline gives CDR1 MNHEY, CDR2 SVGEGT. In nucleotides, the CDR3 is TGTGCCAGCAGTAACACAGGGGACAATGAGCAGTTCTTC. Amino acids: CASSNTGDNEQFF.

The chain links TRBV10-3 to TRBJ2-3; D possibly uses TRBD1 or TRBD2 (6 bases each). V lost 2 bases and J 6 bases, leaving 9 bases between the germline ends. The CDR3 contains 13 residues. Germline-derived CDR1 and CDR2 are ENHRY and SYGVKD. For the CDR3, the DNA is TGTGCCATCAGTGAGAGGGGGGAGGATACGCAGTATTTT. Its protein product is CAISERGEDTQYF.

This clonotype was counted at least ten times. The rearrangement joins TRBV20-1 to TRBJ1-3; D call uncertain. V was clipped by 5 bases and J by 1 base, with 3 bases between them. Germline loops: CDR1 DFQATT, CDR2 SNEGSKA (reference sequence). This CDR3 is 11 amino acids long. The CDR3 here is CSAFSGNTIYF. The CDR3 DNA follows: TGCAGTGCTTTTTCTGGAAACACCATATATTTT.

This clonotype was detected many times. The chain has TRBV12-3 or TRBV12-4 and TRBJ1-5; D call uncertain. Trimming removed 6 bases at V and 4 bases at J, with 10 bases between. This CDR3 has 13 amino acids. In DNA, the CDR3 is TGTGCCAGCAGCGGCACGCGAAATCAGCCCCAGCATTTT. It specifies CASSGTRNQPQHF.

There are many counts of this clonotype. The V and J genes are TRBV10-3 and TRBJ1-2; 8 bases map to TRBD1. The germline gives CDR1 ENHRY, CDR2 SYGVKD. This CDR3 is built from 17 residues. Trimming cost V 3 bases and J 7 bases; bases outside gene matches: 16. CDR3 region: CAISDDRNRQGIFGYTF. The CDR3 coding sequence is TGTGCCATCAGTGACGATCGAAACCGACAGGGGATCTTTGGCTACACCTTC.

The V call is TRBV12-3 or TRBV12-4, the J call TRBJ2-5; the D gene could be TRBD1 or TRBD2 (6 bases each). The V end was cut by 7 bases, the J end by 4 bases, with 16 bases between. The CDR3 has 14 amino acids. CDR3 nucleotide sequence: TGTGCCAGCATTCCCAAGGGGGGAAGAGAGACCCAGTACTTC. Its translation is CASIPKGGRETQYF.

In its sample, this clonotype was seen many times. The chain is built from TRBV7-3 and TRBJ2-3; D is perhaps TRBD1 (6 bases). Looked up from germline, CDR1 is SGHTA and CDR2 is FQGTGA. The V gene lost 5 bases and the J gene lost 7 bases, with 19 bases spanning the gap. The CDR3 runs to 15 residues. CDR3 amino acids: CASSLGAPGVNTQYF. The CDR3 DNA reads TGTGCCAGCAGCCTGGGGGCCCCTGGGGTGAATACGCAGTATTTT.

This clonotype was detected ten times or more. The rearrangement links TRBV6-2 or TRBV6-3 to TRBJ2-3, with D perhaps matching TRBD1 or TRBD2 (5 bases each). Per the germline V gene, CDR1 is MNHEY and CDR2 is SVGEGT. Trimming took off 6 bases at V and 5 bases at J, with 6 bases between the two ends. The CDR3 runs to 11 residues. CDR3 DNA sequence: TGTGCCAGCAGGAGGGGAGATACGCAGTATTTT. This encodes CASRRGDTQYF.

This clonotype has a count of ten or more. CDR3 coding DNA: TGTGCCAGCAGCTTAGCGCTTGAGGGGAAGCAGTTCTTC. Its translation: CASSLALEGKQFF. The chain employs TRBV7-2 and TRBJ2-1; possibly TRBD1 or TRBD2 for D (5 bases each). V gave up 0 bases and J gave up 11 bases, with 11 bases separating them. Germline CDR1 reads SGHTA; CDR2 reads FQGNSA. The CDR3 length is 13 residues.

As for this clonotype: This could be a read error, since a much larger clone is one nucleotide away. J is TRBJ2-2 and V is TRBV7-2; 7 bases match TRBD2. The CDR3 loop spans 17 amino acids. Per germline, CDR1 SGHTA and CDR2 FQGNSA. The CDR3 DNA reads as TGTGCCAGCAGCTTACTTATAAGCGGGACTAACACCGGGGGGCTGTTTTTT. It yields the protein CASSLLISGTNTGGLFF.

Note on this clonotype: One junction end does not reproduce the germline sequence, and a read error may be involved. V usage is TRBV7-2 and J usage is TRBJ1-5; D is uncertain. From germline, CDR1 is SGHTA and CDR2 FQGNSA. CDR3 length: 16 amino acids. In DNA form, the CDR3 reads TGTGCCAGCAGCATAGTCAATTCTTATAGCAATCAGCCCAAGCATTTT. Translating gives CASSIVNSYSNQPKHF.

Remarks on this clonotype: This may arise from a read error, as a much more abundant clone is one base away. The CDR3 end shows no conserved phenylalanine or tryptophan, and so a read error is likely. This chain links TRBV18 with TRBJ1-1, with D unclear. The V gene's germline CDR1 is KGHSH and CDR2 LQKENI. The CDR3 runs to 13 residues. Trimming took off 5 bases at V and 0 bases at J, with 7 bases between the two ends. The CDR3 reads CASSSGMNTEAFL. In DNA form, the CDR3 reads TGTGCCAGCTCATCCGGGATGAACACTGAAGCTTTCCTT.

The sample holds many counts of this clonotype. This rearrangement joins TRBV20-1 to TRBJ1-1, with D uncertain. The CDR3 length is 14 residues. Trimming cost V 3 bases and J 0 bases, with 11 bases left between them. Per the germline V gene, CDR1 is DFQATT and CDR2 is SNEGSKA (reference sequence). DNA of the CDR3: TGCAGTGCTAGTGAGGCCAGATTGAACACTGAAGCTTTCTTT. Translation gives CSASEARLNTEAFF.

The rearrangement uses TRBV4-1 and TRBJ2-7, with TRBD2 as a possible D gene (5 bases). V lost 0 bases, J lost 6 bases, and 15 bases lay in between. Germline CDR1 is MGHRA and CDR2 is YSYEKL. The CDR3 is 15 amino acids. The CDR3 nucleotides are TGCGCCAGCAGCCAAGACTGGACTCCCGTTCCCGAGCAGTACTTC. Protein sequence: CASSQDWTPVPEQYF.

There are many counts of this clonotype. The gene calls are TRBV29-1 and TRBJ1-5; D might be TRBD1 (6 bases). Trimming removed 6 bases from V and 2 bases from J, with 11 bases in between. Looked up from germline, CDR1 is SQVTM and CDR2 is ANQGSEA. This CDR3 has 13 amino acids. CDR3 sequence: CSVSGGRNQPQHF. The CDR3, as DNA: TGCAGCGTCTCCGGGGGGCGCAATCAGCCCCAGCATTTT.

V usage is TRBV7-2 and J usage is TRBJ2-7; D is possibly TRBD1 (6 bases). Germline CDR1 reads SGHTA; CDR2 reads FQGNSA. Trimming pared 3 bases from V and 0 bases from J, leaving 9 bases between. The CDR3 is 14 amino acids. In DNA form, the CDR3 reads TGTGCCAGCAGCTTCATGGACAGCTCCTACGAGCAGTACTTC. The encoded protein is CASSFMDSSYEQYF.

A single count supports this clonotype. This sequence may be a read error, since a much larger clone differs from it by one base. The chain carries TRBV7-2 and TRBJ2-3; the D gene is possibly TRBD1 (6 bases). Per the germline V gene, CDR1 is SGHTA and CDR2 is FQGNSA. This CDR3 has 16 residues. V lost 2 bases and J 2 bases, leaving 14 bases between the germline ends. CDR3 bases: TGTGCCAGCAGCTTATATTTACAGGGCAACACAGATACGCAGTATTTT. It specifies CASSLYLQGNTDTQYF. Using reference TRBV7-2 and TRBJ2-3 for the parts outside the CDR3, the full variable domain is GAGVSQSPSNKVTEKGKDVELRCDPISGHTALYWYRQSLGQGLEFLIYFQGNSAPDKSGLPSDRFSAERTGGSVSTLTIQRTQQEDSAVYLCASSLYLQGNTDTQYFGPGTRLTVL.

Details on this clonotype: This sequence may be a read error, since a much larger clone differs from it by one base. This chain links TRBV9 with TRBJ1-2; D perhaps matches TRBD1 (6 bases). CDR1 is SGDLS and CDR2 is YYNGEE in the germline V gene. The CDR3 is 14 amino acids. CDR3 in DNA: TGTGCCAGCAGCACCAGGGACAAAGGCTATGGCTTCACCTTC. Amino acids: CASSTRDKGYGFTF.

This clonotype came up many times. A much larger clone differs by one base, so this may be a read error. The chain uses TRBV11-2 and TRBJ1-1; perhaps TRBD1 as D (5 bases). The ends were cut back, 2 bases at V and 4 bases at J, with 8 bases in the middle. Germline CDR1 and CDR2: SGHAT and FQNNGV. This CDR3 comprises 13 residues. The CDR3 DNA reads TGTGCCAGCAGCTTAAGGGGAATCACTGAAGCTTTCTTT. Translation: CASSLRGITEAFF.